This T cell receptor (beta chain) is drawn from a study of cytomegalovirus exposure and HLA in healthy donors. Background on the study: Among about 179 million T cells, an earlier analysis found 117 million unique TCR beta sequences.

Primers: 60 Vbeta forward and 13 Jbeta reverse. Sequencing used immunoSEQ multiplex PCR; TCRdb keeps in-frame clones, though not all of them. This sample has some 140,000 clones, with 79% found just once. Worth noting for this clone: The antigen remains undetermined.

Study-wide results and caveats: While the bulk of TCR sequences proved rare, some public TCRs turned up in many donors. Per a prior analysis, the majority of TCR beta V segments were productive roughly 90% or roughly 30% of the time. Analysis was carried out at a later point, and it linked a missense DCLRE1C variant to TCR beta V- and J-gene trimming.

The CDR3 sequence is 14 residues long. CDR1 and CDR2 from the germline V gene are KGHSH and LQKENI. Unmatched junction bases numbered 10, after V lost 3 bases and J lost 9 bases. Input material: PBMCs. The TCR comes from a man aged 35-49 years in good health and CMV-seropositive. This chain links TRBV18 with TRBJ1-1, with TRBD1 matching over 7 bases. Here the CDR3 DNA reads TGTGCCAGCTCACCCGGGACAGTTCAGGGACAAGCTTTCTTT. Encoded protein: CASSPGTVQGQAFF.